The clone carrying this T cell receptor (beta chain) was counted at least ten times. These data originate in a study of regulatory T cells in long-lasting Graves disease. The time point is: newly diagnosed GD, antithyroid drugs for less than 3 months. PBMC-extracted RNA yielded the TCR library. The CDR3 runs 14 residues. V lost 1 base and J 2 bases, leaving 8 bases between the germline ends. The germline CDR1 and CDR2 sequences are SGHTA and FQGNSA. For TCR beta, libraries came from iRepertoire HTBI primers and Arm-PCR of CDR3 regions. TCRdb processed the multiplex PCR reads anew with MiXCR; each CDR3 protein has one entry. The data contain some 500,000 distinct CDR3 sequences, approximately 16% of them seen just once; the ten biggest clones take up around a quarter. Another study also made use of these data, one on T cells in Graves' hyperthyroidism and ophthalmopathy. That report adds: If no ophthalmopathy progression occurred within 18 months, Graves' hyperthyroidism was stable. Any patient presenting with uncontrolled infection, other autoimmune disease, pregnancy or lactation was left out.

The chain is built from TRBV7-2 and TRBJ2-5, with D possibly matching TRBD1 (5 bases). The clonotype originates from a woman aged 35-65 years with Graves disease. Specimen: peripheral blood mononuclear cells (PBMCs), collected at new diagnosis, from a patient treated with antithyroid drugs. The DNA for the CDR3 is TGTGCCAGCAGCTTAGGGTCAGGGCAAGAGACCCAGTACTTC. This translates into CASSLGSGQETQYF.